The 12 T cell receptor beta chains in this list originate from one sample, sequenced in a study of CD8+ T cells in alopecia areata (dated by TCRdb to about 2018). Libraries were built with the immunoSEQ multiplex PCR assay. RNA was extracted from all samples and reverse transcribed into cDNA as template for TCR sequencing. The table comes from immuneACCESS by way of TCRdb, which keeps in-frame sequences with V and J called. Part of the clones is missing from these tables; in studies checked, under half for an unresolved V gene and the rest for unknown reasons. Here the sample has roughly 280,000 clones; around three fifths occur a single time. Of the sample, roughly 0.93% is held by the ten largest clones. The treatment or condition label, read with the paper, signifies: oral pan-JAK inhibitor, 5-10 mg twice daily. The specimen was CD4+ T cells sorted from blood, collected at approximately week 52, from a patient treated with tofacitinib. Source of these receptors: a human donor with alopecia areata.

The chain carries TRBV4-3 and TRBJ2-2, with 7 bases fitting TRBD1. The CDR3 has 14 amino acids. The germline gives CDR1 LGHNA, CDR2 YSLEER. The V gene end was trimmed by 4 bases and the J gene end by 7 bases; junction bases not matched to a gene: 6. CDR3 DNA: TGCGCCAGCAGCCGACAGGGTTTTGTCGGGGAGCTGTTTTTT. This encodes CASSRQGFVGELFF.

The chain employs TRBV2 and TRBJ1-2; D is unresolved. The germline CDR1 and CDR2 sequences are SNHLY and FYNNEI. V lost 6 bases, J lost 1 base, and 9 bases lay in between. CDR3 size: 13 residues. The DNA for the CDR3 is TGTGCCAGCAGCCCGGACCATAACTATGGCTACACCTTC. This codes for CASSPDHNYGYTF.

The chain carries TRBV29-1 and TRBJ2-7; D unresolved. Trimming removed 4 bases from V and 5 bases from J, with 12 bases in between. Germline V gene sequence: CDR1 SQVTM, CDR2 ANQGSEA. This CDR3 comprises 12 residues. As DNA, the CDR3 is TGCAGCGTTGGAAAGAGGTTGCACGAGCAGTACTTC. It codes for CSVGKRLHEQYF.

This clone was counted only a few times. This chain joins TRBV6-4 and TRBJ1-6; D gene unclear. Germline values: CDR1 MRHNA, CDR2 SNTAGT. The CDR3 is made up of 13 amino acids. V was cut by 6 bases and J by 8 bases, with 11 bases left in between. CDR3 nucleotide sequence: TGTGCCAGCAGGGAGAATACTTATTCACCCCTCCACTTT. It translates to CASRENTYSPLHF.

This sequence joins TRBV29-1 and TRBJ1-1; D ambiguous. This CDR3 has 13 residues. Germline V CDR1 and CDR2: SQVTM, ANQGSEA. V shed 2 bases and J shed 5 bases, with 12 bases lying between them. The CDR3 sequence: CSVEIPGKTEAFF. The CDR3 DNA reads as TGCAGCGTTGAAATCCCGGGGAAAACTGAAGCTTTCTTT.

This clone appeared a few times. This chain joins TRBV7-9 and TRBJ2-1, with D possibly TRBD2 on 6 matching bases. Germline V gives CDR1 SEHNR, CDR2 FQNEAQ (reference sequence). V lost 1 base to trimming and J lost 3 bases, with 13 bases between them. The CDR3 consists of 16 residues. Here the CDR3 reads CASSLVGGDFYNEQFF. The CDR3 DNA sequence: TGTGCCAGCAGCTTAGTAGGCGGGGACTTCTACAATGAGCAGTTCTTC.

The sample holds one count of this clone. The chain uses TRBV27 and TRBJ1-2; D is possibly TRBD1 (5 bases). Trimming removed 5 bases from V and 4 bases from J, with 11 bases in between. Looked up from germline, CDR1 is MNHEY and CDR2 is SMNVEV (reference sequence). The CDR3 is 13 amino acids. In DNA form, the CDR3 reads TGTGCCAGCAGTCTGGGGGGGATCTATGGCTACACCTTC. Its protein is CASSLGGIYGYTF.

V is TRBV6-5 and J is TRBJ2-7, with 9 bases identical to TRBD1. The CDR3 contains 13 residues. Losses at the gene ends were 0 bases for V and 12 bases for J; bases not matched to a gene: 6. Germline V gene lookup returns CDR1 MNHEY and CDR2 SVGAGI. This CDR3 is CASSYSRGQGMYF. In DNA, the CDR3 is TGTGCCAGCAGTTACTCGAGAGGACAGGGGATGTACTTC.

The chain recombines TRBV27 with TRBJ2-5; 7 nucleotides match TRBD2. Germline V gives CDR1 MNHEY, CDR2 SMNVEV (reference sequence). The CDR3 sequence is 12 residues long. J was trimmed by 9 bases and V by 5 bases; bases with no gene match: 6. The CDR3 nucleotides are TGTGCCAGCAGTCCTCCGGGAGGCCCCCAGTACTTC. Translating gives CASSPPGGPQYF.

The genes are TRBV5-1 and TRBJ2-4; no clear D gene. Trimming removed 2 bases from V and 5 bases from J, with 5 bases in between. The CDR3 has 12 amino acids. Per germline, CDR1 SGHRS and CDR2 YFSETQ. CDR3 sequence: CASSLGENIQYF. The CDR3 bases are TGCGCCAGCAGCTTAGGAGAAAACATTCAGTACTTC.

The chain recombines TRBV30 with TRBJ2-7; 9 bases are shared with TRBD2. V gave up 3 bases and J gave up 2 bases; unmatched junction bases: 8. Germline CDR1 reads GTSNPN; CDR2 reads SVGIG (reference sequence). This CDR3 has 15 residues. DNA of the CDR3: TGTGCCTGGAGCCTAGCGGCGGGGGGGACCTACGAGCAGTACTTC. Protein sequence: CAWSLAAGGTYEQYF. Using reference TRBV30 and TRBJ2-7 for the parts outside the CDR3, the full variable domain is SQTIHQWPATLVQPVGSPLSLECTVEGTSNPNLYWYRQAAGRGLQLLFYSVGIGQISSEVPQNLSASRPQDRQFILSSKKLLLSDSGFYLCAWSLAAGGTYEQYFGPGTRLTVT.

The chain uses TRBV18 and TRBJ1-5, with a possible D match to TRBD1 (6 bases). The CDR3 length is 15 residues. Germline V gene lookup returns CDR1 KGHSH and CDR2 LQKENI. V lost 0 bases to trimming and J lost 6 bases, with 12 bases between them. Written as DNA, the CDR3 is TGTGCCAGCTCACCACCCCCACAGGGAGGTCAGCCCCAGCATTTT. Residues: CASSPPPQGGQPQHF.